This TCR beta chain was recovered during a study of cytomegalovirus exposure and HLA in healthy donors. Sequencing used immunoSEQ multiplex PCR; TCRdb keeps in-frame clones, though not all of them. The table shows approximately 150,000 clones, with approximately 80% occurring only once. Study-level points and caveats: Most TCR sequences were rare, but some public TCRs occurred in many donors. Overall, approximately 150 TCR beta chains were annotated as cytomegalovirus-associated. Using the classifier, cytomegalovirus status was reportedly diagnosed with high specificity and sensitivity. In a later analysis, first-cohort TCR clusters were found to tend to co-occur in the approximately 120 validation repertoires.

Between the trimmed V and J ends, which lost 5 bases and 6 bases, there was a span of 14 bases. The CDR3 has 13 amino acids. From germline, CDR1 is SGHTA and CDR2 FQGTGA. To note about this clone: Its antigen is as yet unknown.

The V gene is TRBV7-3, the J gene TRBJ2-7; a weak D match, TRBD1 (5 bases). The sequencing sample was made of PBMCs. This clonotype was sampled from a man aged 25 to 45 in good health and CMV-seropositive. The CDR3 is CASSPGQGFEQYF. CDR3 nucleotides: TGTGCCAGCAGCCCAGGGCAGGGTTTCGAGCAGTACTTC.